Sequencing of this T cell receptor (beta chain) was carried out in a study of T-cell memory formation after mild COVID-19. This clonotype has just a few counts. The antigen is unknown. MiXCR, run by TCRdb on the 5' RACE reads, gives a single entry per CDR3 protein. This sample has roughly 610,000 distinct CDR3 sequences, with roughly 17% found just once. The study's findings and limits: Shrinking CD4+ clones resided mostly in CM and EM, and CD8+ ones in EMRA. The second-wave clones peaking on day 37 were not confirmed as SARS-CoV-2-specific.

From germline, CDR1 is MGHRA and CDR2 YSYEKL. V was shortened by 0 bases and J by 6 bases, with 14 bases between the two germline ends. The CDR3 length is 15 residues. Sequencing was done on a sample of PBMCs or a T cell subset sorted from them (not recorded which). The clonotype was recovered from an adult woman who had mild COVID-19 (a few samples of this study predate the infection). Cell type and time point are not known. V gene TRBV4-1 combines with J gene TRBJ1-2; D perhaps matches TRBD1 (5 bases). The CDR3: CASSQDFRVSNGYTF. The DNA for the CDR3 is TGCGCCAGCAGCCAAGATTTCAGGGTTAGTAATGGCTACACCTTC.